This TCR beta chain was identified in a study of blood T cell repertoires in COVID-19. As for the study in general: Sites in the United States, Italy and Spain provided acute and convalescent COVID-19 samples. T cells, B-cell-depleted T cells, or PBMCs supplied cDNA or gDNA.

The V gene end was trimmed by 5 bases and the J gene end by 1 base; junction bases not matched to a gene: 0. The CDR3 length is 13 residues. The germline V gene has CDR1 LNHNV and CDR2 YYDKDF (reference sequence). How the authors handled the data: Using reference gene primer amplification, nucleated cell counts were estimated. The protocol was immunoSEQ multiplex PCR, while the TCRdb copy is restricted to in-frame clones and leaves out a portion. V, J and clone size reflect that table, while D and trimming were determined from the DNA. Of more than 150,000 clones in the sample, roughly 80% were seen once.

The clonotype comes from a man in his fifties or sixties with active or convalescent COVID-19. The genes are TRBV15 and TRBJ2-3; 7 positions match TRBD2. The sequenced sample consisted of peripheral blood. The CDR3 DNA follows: TGTGCCACCAGCCGGGGGGGCACAGATACGCAGTATTTT. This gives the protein CATSRGGTDTQYF.